This T cell receptor beta chain was identified in a study of CD4 T cells in relation to SARS-CoV-2 and coronaviruses. Produced via immunoSEQ multiplex PCR; TCRdb's table is partial and in-frame only. The sample lists approximately 41,000 clones, about 80% occurring once. The CDR3 consists of 15 residues. Per germline, CDR1 SGHTA and CDR2 FQGNSA. Trimming removed 5 bases from V and 7 bases from J, with 18 bases in between. As regards this clone: Its specificity is not known.

Material: naive CD4+ T cells from PBMCs, cultured in vitro. Subset reported: naive CD4+ T cells isolated by negative enrichment. This TCR was recovered from an adult with COVID-19. This chain uses TRBV7-2 with TRBJ2-1; D is unresolved. The CDR3, as DNA: TGTGCCAGCAGCCTCAAGGCCCTAAAATTAAATGAGCAGTTCTTC. Translated, it gives CASSLKALKLNEQFF.